This entry features one TCR beta chain sequence. The target antigen is unknown. A read error is possible here, since a much larger clone lies one base away. The authors ran a second PCR of about 6 to 11 cycles using a sample-barcoded 5' primer and a J-beta primer mix. TCRdb called the 5' RACE reads again in MiXCR, with one record for every CDR3 protein. The table includes 850,000 to 1,300,000 distinct CDR3 sequences, 45% detected once. This record comes from a study of blood T cells in healthy people across ages. The study, taken as a whole, reports: A strong correlation was seen between TCR beta diversity and naive T cell percentage.

Donation came from healthy Caucasian individuals in Russia who were aged roughly 6 to 95. The CDR3 has 15 residues. J lost 1 base, V lost 6 bases, and 4 bases had no gene match. Germline CDR1 is SGHKS and CDR2 is YYEKEE (reference sequence). The sample taken for sequencing was blood. The receptor comes from a woman aged 60-70 years in good health. The chain couples TRBV5-5 to TRBJ2-6; 7 bases are shared with TRBD1. CDR3 coding DNA: TGTGCCAGCAACAGGACAGGTTCTGGGGCCAACGTCCTGACTTTC. Translating gives CASNRTGSGANVLTF.